This T cell receptor beta chain appears in the sequencing data of a study of beta chain features in type 1 diabetes. Researchers reported sorting CD4+ naive, central memory, regulatory and stem cell-like memory cells via CD45RO/CCR7/CD25/CD127/CD95/CD27. Purity exceeded 95% in all sorted populations. The isolated RNA, all of it, was reverse transcribed, so expressed TCRB transcripts were what got sequenced. Profiled with immunoSEQ multiplex PCR; TCRdb holds only in-frame clones, not every one. The sample includes 350,000 to 450,000 clones, about 15% of them seen just once. This clonotype originated in a woman aged 18-29 years in good health. The material sequenced was naive CD4+ T cells from blood.

CDR3 residues: CASRSGHSNQPQHF. DNA for the CDR3: TGTGCCAGCAGGTCGGGACACAGCAATCAGCCCCAGCATTTT. The chain couples TRBV2 to TRBJ1-5; TRBD1 is a possible D gene (6 bases). This CDR3 has 14 amino acids. Trimming removed 6 bases at V and 1 base at J, with 10 bases between. Germline V lookup: CDR1 SNHLY, CDR2 FYNNEI.